Listed here are 25 T cell receptor beta chains from one sample, sequenced in a study of blood T cell repertoires in COVID-19. The protocol was immunoSEQ multiplex PCR, while the TCRdb copy is restricted to in-frame clones and leaves out a portion. This repertoire shows under 60,000 clones, less than 95% found once; its top ten account for 3% to 3.5%. Sequencing was carried out using peripheral blood. Receptors were obtained from a human donor in a cohort sampled during active COVID-19.

This chain uses TRBV7-2 with TRBJ2-7; 9 bases match TRBD1. CDR3 length: 14 amino acids. V trimming: 7 bases; J trimming: 2 bases; junction bases outside the gene matches: 6. CDR1 is SGHTA, CDR2 FQGNSA, per germline. The CDR3 is CASTPGTGTYEQYF. Here the CDR3 DNA reads TGTGCCAGCACCCCTGGGACAGGGACCTACGAGCAGTACTTC.

The V call is TRBV2, the J call TRBJ1-5; a weak D match, TRBD1 (6 bases). This CDR3 is 14 amino acids long. Germline V CDR1 and CDR2: SNHLY, FYNNEI. Deletions cut 8 bases from V and 7 bases from J, with 18 bases between. The CDR3 loop reads CASGFRGSGQPQHF. The CDR3 nucleotides are TGTGCCAGCGGGTTCAGGGGTAGTGGCCAGCCCCAGCATTTT.

The CDR3 region is CASRGGLAKNIQYF. As DNA, the CDR3 is TGTGCCAGTCGCGGGGGACTAGCCAAAAACATTCAGTACTTC. The chain combines TRBV19 with TRBJ2-4; TRBD2 agrees at 7 bases. Germline loops: CDR1 LNHDA, CDR2 SQIVND (reference sequence). The CDR3 is 14 amino acids. The J segment lost 0 bases and the V segment lost 8 bases, leaving 4 bases of the junction unmatched.

The chain couples TRBV28 to TRBJ2-7; D perhaps matches TRBD1 (8 bases). From germline, CDR1 is MDHEN and CDR2 SYDVKM. The CDR3 has 14 residues. With 5 bases removed from V and 5 bases from J, the gap between germline ends came to 16 bases. CDR3 sequence: CASSPYRGGNEQYF. CDR3 sequence (DNA): TGTGCCAGCAGTCCTTACAGGGGGGGAAACGAGCAGTACTTC. The complete variable domain, with remaining parts taken from reference TRBV28 and TRBJ2-7, reads DVKVTQSSRYLVKRTGEKVFLECVQDMDHENMFWYRQDPGLGLRLIYFSYDVKMKEKGDIPEGYSVSREKKERFSLILESASTNQTSMYLCASSPYRGGNEQYFGPGTRLTVT.

This clone occurred a few times. J is TRBJ1-5 and V is TRBV5-4, with 9 bases matching TRBD1. CDR3 length: 15 residues. J gave up 9 bases and V 4 bases, and 11 bases lay outside the gene matches. The germline V gene encodes CDR1 SGHNT and CDR2 YYREEE (reference sequence). Written as DNA, the CDR3 is TGTGCCAGCAGCCAGGACAGGGGCCGAGTAGGGCCCCAGCATTTT. Its protein is CASSQDRGRVGPQHF.

The chain joins TRBV14 to TRBJ2-3; 8 nucleotides line up with TRBD1. This CDR3 has 17 residues. Trimming took 2 bases from V and 1 from J; bases not matched to a gene: 8. Germline loops: CDR1 SGHDN, CDR2 FVKESK. Here the CDR3 reads CASSQRAPGQGTDTQYF. For the CDR3, the DNA is TGTGCCAGCAGCCAAAGGGCCCCGGGACAGGGCACAGATACGCAGTATTTT.

J is TRBJ2-7 and V is TRBV28, with TRBD1 identical over 9 bases. Germline V lookup: CDR1 MDHEN, CDR2 SYDVKM. The CDR3 totals 14 residues. The V and J ends lost 2 bases and 5 bases, in that order; junction bases with no gene match: 4. In DNA form, the CDR3 reads TGTGCCAGCAGTTTAGCACAGGGGGCCAACGAGCAGTACTTC. It codes for CASSLAQGANEQYF.

The chain has TRBV30 and TRBJ1-1, with D possibly TRBD1 on 5 matching bases. The CDR3 extends over 12 amino acids. Trimming left V 2 bases short and J 5 bases short, with 9 bases between. Germline assignment: CDR1 GTSNPN and CDR2 SVGIG (reference sequence). This chain's CDR3 is CAWSRGSTEAFF. CDR3 in DNA: TGTGCCTGGAGTAGGGGATCGACTGAAGCTTTCTTT.

The chain recombines TRBV5-4 with TRBJ1-2; D might be TRBD1 (5 bases). Trimming pared 1 base from V and 7 bases from J, leaving 11 bases between. This CDR3 comprises 13 residues. Germline V gene data show CDR1 as SGHNT and CDR2 as YYREEE (reference sequence). CDR3 nucleotide sequence: TGTGCCAGCAGCTTGCGGGGGGTGAGTGGCTACACCTTC. This gives the protein CASSLRGVSGYTF.

V usage is TRBV7-9 and J usage is TRBJ1-2; 7 bases fit TRBD1. CDR3 size: 11 residues. J gave up 12 bases and V 6 bases, and 7 bases lay outside the gene matches. CDR1 and CDR2 (germline): SEHNR, FQNEAQ (reference sequence). CDR3 DNA sequence: TGTGCCAGCAGGAGGAACGACAGGGACACCTTC. Protein product: CASRRNDRDTF.

The chain joins TRBV5-6 to TRBJ1-2, with a possible D match to TRBD1 (5 bases). The V and J ends lost 4 bases and 5 bases respectively, with 12 bases between them. The germline CDR1 and CDR2 sequences are SGHDT and YYEEEE. The CDR3 loop spans 13 amino acids. CDR3 amino acids: CASSPAGKYGYTF. CDR3 DNA: TGTGCCAGCAGCCCGGCAGGGAAGTATGGCTACACCTTC.

The chain links TRBV6-1 to TRBJ2-7, with D perhaps matching TRBD2 (6 bases). V was clipped by 3 bases and J by 7 bases, with 10 bases between them. CDR3 length: 12 amino acids. Germline CDR1 MNHNS, CDR2 SASEGT. The CDR3: CASSDQGREQYF. The CDR3 DNA reads TGTGCCAGCAGTGACCAAGGGAGGGAGCAGTACTTC.

The rearrangement links TRBV18 to TRBJ2-7; 11 positions match TRBD2. Trimming took 2 bases from V and 1 from J; bases not matched to a gene: 1. This CDR3 region has 15 residues. The germline V gene has CDR1 KGHSH and CDR2 LQKENI. The CDR3, as DNA: TGTGCCAGCTCACCAGGGACTAGCGGTTCCTACGAGCAGTACTTC. Translated, it gives CASSPGTSGSYEQYF. The full variable domain, its missing parts supplied by reference TRBV18 and TRBJ2-7, is NAGVMQNPRHLVRRRGQEARLRCSPMKGHSHVYWYRQLPEEGLKFMVYLQKENIIDESGMPKERFSAEFPKEGPSILRIQQVVRGDSAAYFCASSPGTSGSYEQYFGPGTRLTVT.

The chain links TRBV5-1 to TRBJ2-3; 10 bases fit TRBD2. After removal of 0 bases from V and 2 bases from J, the junction contained 9 bases not matched to a gene. Germline-derived CDR1 and CDR2 are SGHRS and YFSETQ. The CDR3 covers 18 residues. The CDR3 sequence: CASSLGTSGSAFTDTQYF. CDR3 nucleotide sequence: TGCGCCAGCAGCTTGGGGACTAGCGGCTCAGCCTTCACAGATACGCAGTATTTT.

The chain links TRBV6-5 to TRBJ1-2; D perhaps matches TRBD1 (6 bases). The germline gives CDR1 MNHEY, CDR2 SVGAGI. V was shortened by 4 bases and J by 7 bases, with 13 bases between the two germline ends. This CDR3 spans 13 amino acids. The chain's CDR3 is CASSFTGLSGYTF. The CDR3 DNA follows: TGTGCCAGCAGTTTCACAGGGCTCTCTGGCTACACCTTC.

The rearrangement uses TRBV7-9 and TRBJ1-2, with TRBD1 identical over 7 bases. Unmatched junction bases numbered 9, after V lost 1 base and J lost 7 bases. CDR3 size: 15 residues. CDR1 and CDR2 (germline): SEHNR, FQNEAQ (reference sequence). Here the CDR3 reads CASSLGGGAGIGYTF. The CDR3 region has the DNA TGTGCCAGCAGCTTAGGAGGGGGCGCGGGTATTGGCTACACCTTC.

This rearrangement joins TRBV30 to TRBJ2-5; 7 bases agree with TRBD1. Germline assignment: CDR1 GTSNPN and CDR2 SVGIG (reference sequence). V lost 3 bases to trimming and J lost 7 bases; unmatched junction nucleotides: 8. The CDR3 runs 13 residues. CDR3 sequence (DNA): TGTGCCTGGAGCCCGGGACAGTCCGGGACCCAGTACTTC. Amino acids: CAWSPGQSGTQYF.

V usage is TRBV30 and J usage is TRBJ1-3; D remains unclear. The germline CDR1 and CDR2 sequences are GTSNPN and SVGIG (reference sequence). This CDR3 is 15 amino acids long. Trimming stripped 2 bases from V and 0 bases from J, with 11 bases between. DNA for the CDR3: TGTGCCTGGAGTAACGACAAGGCCTCTGGAAACACCATATATTTT. Translating it yields CAWSNDKASGNTIYF.

This clone is a singleton in its sample. CDR3 in amino acids: CASSQAVDLGYGYTF. DNA of the CDR3: TGCGCCAGCAGCCAAGCCGTCGACCTAGGCTATGGCTACACCTTC. The chain recombines TRBV4-1 with TRBJ1-2, with unresolved D. V was clipped by 1 base and J by 4 bases, with 13 bases between them. Germline V gene sequence: CDR1 MGHRA, CDR2 YSYEKL. The CDR3 is 15 residues long.

J is TRBJ2-7 and V is TRBV29-1, with D perhaps matching TRBD2 (5 bases). The CDR3 covers 13 residues. The germline V gene encodes CDR1 SQVTM and CDR2 ANQGSEA. The ends were cut back, 5 bases at V and 2 bases at J, with 13 bases in the middle. The CDR3 DNA reads as TGCAGCGTTTTCCAGAGAGGGACCTACGAGCAGTACTTC. This sequence encodes CSVFQRGTYEQYF.

The chain links TRBV28 to TRBJ2-1; D is undetermined. Germline values: CDR1 MDHEN, CDR2 SYDVKM. The CDR3 is 16 residues long. The germline V and J ends were trimmed by 4 bases and 10 bases, with 23 bases remaining between them. The CDR3 region is CASSWPSGESIEEQFF. The CDR3 DNA is TGTGCCAGCAGTTGGCCTTCCGGAGAGTCGATAGAGGAGCAGTTCTTC.

This chain connects TRBV10-3 to TRBJ2-7; D is possibly TRBD2 (6 bases). With 8 bases removed from V and 4 bases from J, the gap between germline ends came to 12 bases. The CDR3 loop spans 12 amino acids. Germline CDR1 reads ENHRY; CDR2 reads SYGVKD. Here the CDR3 DNA reads TGTGCCATCGGCACTGGAGGGTACGAGCAGTACTTC. It yields the protein CAIGTGGYEQYF.

The chain recombines TRBV28 with TRBJ2-1; 10 bases align to TRBD1. Germline values: CDR1 MDHEN, CDR2 SYDVKM. The V gene end was trimmed by 4 bases and the J gene end by 8 bases; junction bases not matched to a gene: 8. The CDR3 is made up of 15 amino acids. CDR3 sequence reads: CASSSRGTGVDEQFF. In DNA, the CDR3 is TGTGCCAGCAGTTCAAGGGGGACAGGGGTGGATGAGCAGTTCTTC. Full variable domain (rest looked up from reference TRBV28 and TRBJ2-1): DVKVTQSSRYLVKRTGEKVFLECVQDMDHENMFWYRQDPGLGLRLIYFSYDVKMKEKGDIPEGYSVSREKKERFSLILESASTNQTSMYLCASSSRGTGVDEQFFGPGTRLTVL.

In its sample, this clone was seen once. The chain carries TRBV5-1 and TRBJ2-7, with D possibly TRBD1 on 7 matching bases. From germline, CDR1 is SGHRS and CDR2 YFSETQ. Trimming cost V 0 bases and J 0 bases, with 13 bases left between them. The CDR3 has 16 residues. CDR3 region: CASSLAQGGSSYEQYF. Here the CDR3 DNA reads TGCGCCAGCAGCTTGGCCCAGGGGGGAAGCTCCTACGAGCAGTACTTC.

This clone was found once. The chain links TRBV3-1 (or the pseudogene TRBV3-2) to TRBJ2-4; D might be TRBD2 (5 bases). The CDR3 is 15 amino acids. V dropped 2 bases and J dropped 0 bases, with 8 bases sitting between them. Germline assignment: CDR1 LGHDT and CDR2 YNNKEL (reference sequence). The CDR3 DNA reads as TGTGCCAGCAGCCAACCCGGACTAGCCAAAAACATTCAGTACTTC. Its protein is CASSQPGLAKNIQYF.